This TCR beta chain was identified in a study of graft-versus-host responses after intestinal transplantation. Turning to the study itself: All recipients were transplanted with multivisceral, liver-intestinal, or isolated intestinal grafts. The recipients all started with anti-thymocyte globulin induction and then took tacrolimus and steroids for approximately 3 years. The study, taken as a whole, reports: The authors found GvH clones in recipient marrow, some appearing first in ileum or blood.

TCRdb's table, derived via immunoSEQ multiplex PCR, lists solely in-frame clones and lacks some. The sample has roughly 97,000 clones; 90% to 95% are singletons. Germline V gives CDR1 SGHRS, CDR2 YFSETQ. CDR3 length: 13 amino acids. V was pared by 7 bases and J by 5 bases, with 15 bases between. Notes on this clone: What it binds is unknown.

Source: unstimulated CD4+ T cells sorted from spleen or lymph node cells, taken before transplant. The origin of this receptor is a human donor who was the organ donor for an intestinal transplant. This chain links TRBV5-1 with TRBJ1-1; possible D gene TRBD1, 5 bases. The CDR3 DNA is TGCGCCAGCGGTACGGGGGATAGAACTGAAGCTTTCTTT. Its translation is CASGTGDRTEAFF.